Sequencing of this T cell receptor beta chain was carried out in a study of shared clonotypes between healthy human individuals (TCRdb year 2020). The study in broad terms: A few men and a couple of women, aged 18 to 49 years, made up the cohort. For each donor, CD4 naive and CD4 memory were each run on three plates, CD8 naive on two plates, and CD8 memory on one plate. Blood TCR repertoires of five healthy adults were deeply sequenced to estimate repertoire size and the extent of clonotype sharing between individuals. Libraries were prepared and TCR repertoires were sequenced by different laboratories using diverse techniques, in order to increase sequencing depth and limit assay-specific biases. Per donor, leukapheresis produced somewhere between about 0.8 and 9 billion PBMCs.

Comments on this clone: Its recognized antigen is unknown. No much larger clone exists at a distance of one base, and base qualities are not known.

Study-wide conclusions, independent of this receptor: Based on pairwise subsampling, the degree of clonotype sharing among donors was expected to be affected by sequencing depth. Larger estimated clonotype richness was generally found for naive subsets than for memory subsets. Because the study included only a small number of donors, the genetic and exposure-history diversity represented was limited. Approximately 4.8% of naive CD4, more than 3% of naive CD8, 2.3% of memory CD4, and about 0.4% of memory CD8 clonotypes were shared across a few donors. Compared with non-shared clonotypes, clonotypes shared by all four sorted-subset donors had higher generation probabilities. Even with the large sequencing depth, rarefaction of the sorted-subset datasets indicated that sequencing was incomplete. Sampling was restricted to blood, and TCR repertoires in tissues likely differ from the TCR repertoires found in blood.

Using the deep immunoSEQ assay, multiplex PCR amplified TCR CDR3 regions from genomic DNA. Extracted genomic DNA from each cell subset was distributed evenly across all wells of several immunoSEQ 96-well plates, and each plate was treated as a replicate. For sorted subsets, each replicate PCR was loaded with approximately 190 ng genomic DNA, equivalent to 30,000 or so T cell genomes. The purified libraries were quantified using a Qubit 3.0 fluorometer, sized with a Bioanalyzer 2100, and then quantified again using the KAPA Library Quantification kit. Every immunoSEQ 96-well plate was sequenced on a dedicated single-read 150-cycle Illumina NextSeq 550 flow cell. On the study's bioinformatics: The immunoSEQ output contained only junctional sequences without quality scores, so filtering could not match that applied to full-length reads. Sequences were annotated with PyIR, a Python wrapper for IgBLAST v1.9, and V/J genes and CDR3 were assigned using IMGT germline references. Reads were filtered out if the reads had weak V/J assignments (E-value above 1e-6), no CDR3, stop codons, out-of-frame junctions, or ambiguous translated residues. A V3J clonotype was defined by an identical inferred V gene, J gene, and CDR3 amino acid sequence. To compute the percentage overlap between repertoires, the number of shared unique clonotypes was divided by the size of the smaller repertoire. RTK rarefaction, the Chao1 estimator, and Recon v2.1 estimates of unobserved clonotypes were used to assess repertoire richness. Generation probabilities were computed with OLGA for all TCRbeta clonotypes obtained by the gDNA method from a handful of donors. TCRdb retrieved this table from immuneACCESS and kept in-frame rearrangements only. Not all clones are present; in checked studies, unresolved V genes account for under half, and no reason is known for the remainder. V and J calls and clone size are given by that table; D and trimming were obtained from the DNA. For this sample the table gives some 2,000,000 clones, of which roughly 95% were detected only once. The ten largest clones take up more than 0.1% of the sample.

Donors were healthy HIV-negative adults with no recently reported acute infections or vaccinations. Only Caucasian adults living in Nashville, Tennessee, USA were represented among the donors. CD4+ T cells were enriched by magnetic negative selection; naive cells were then positively selected on CD45RA, and the negative fraction formed the memory subset. After blood collection by leukapheresis, PBMCs were isolated using Ficoll-Histopaque density gradient centrifugation and then cryopreserved in the vapor phase of liquid nitrogen. Analytical flow cytometry was used to check the purity and quantity of each magnetically sorted T cell population. Each sorted fraction had its genomic DNA isolated and then quantified by UV absorbance on a Nanodrop 2000c. Via the germline V gene, CDR1 is MRHNA and CDR2 SNTAGT. From the cysteine up to the phenylalanine, the CDR3 has a length of 13 residues. The read is trimmed to its CDR3 DNA, 39 bases read in frame from base 1. Between the V and J ends, shortened by 2 bases and 0 bases respectively, the junction contains 4 bases.

Sequenced: naive CD4+ T cells sorted from blood. This specimen's cell subset or site label, per the study, means: CD45RA+ positively selected. This receptor was obtained from a man between 18 and 29 years old in good health. The V gene is TRBV6-4 and the J gene is TRBJ1-2; the D gene lacks a confident call. The CDR3 is CASSDAPNYGYTF. The sequenced DNA: TGTGCCAGCAGTGACGCCCCTAACTATGGCTACACCTTC.